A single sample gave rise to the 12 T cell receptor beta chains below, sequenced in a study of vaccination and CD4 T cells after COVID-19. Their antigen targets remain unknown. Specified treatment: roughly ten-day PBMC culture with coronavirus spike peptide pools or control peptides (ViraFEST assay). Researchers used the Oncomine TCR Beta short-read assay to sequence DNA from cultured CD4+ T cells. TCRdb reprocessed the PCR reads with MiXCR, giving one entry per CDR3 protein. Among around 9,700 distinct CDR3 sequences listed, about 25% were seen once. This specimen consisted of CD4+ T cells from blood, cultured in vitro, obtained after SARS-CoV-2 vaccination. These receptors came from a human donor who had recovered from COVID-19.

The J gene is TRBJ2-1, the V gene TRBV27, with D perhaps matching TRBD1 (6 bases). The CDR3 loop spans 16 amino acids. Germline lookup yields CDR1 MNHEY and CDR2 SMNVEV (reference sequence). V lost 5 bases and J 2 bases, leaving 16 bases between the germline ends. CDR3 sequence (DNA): TGTGCCAGCAGTCCAGGTGTGTACAGGGCCTACAATGAGCAGTTCTTC. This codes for CASSPGVYRAYNEQFF.

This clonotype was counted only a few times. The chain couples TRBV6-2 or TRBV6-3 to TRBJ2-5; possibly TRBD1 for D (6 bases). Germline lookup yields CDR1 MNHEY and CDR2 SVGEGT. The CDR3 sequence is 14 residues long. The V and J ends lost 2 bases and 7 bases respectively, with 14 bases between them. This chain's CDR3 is CASSYGQGSRTQYF. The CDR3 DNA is TGTGCCAGCAGTTACGGGCAGGGGAGTAGGACCCAGTACTTC.

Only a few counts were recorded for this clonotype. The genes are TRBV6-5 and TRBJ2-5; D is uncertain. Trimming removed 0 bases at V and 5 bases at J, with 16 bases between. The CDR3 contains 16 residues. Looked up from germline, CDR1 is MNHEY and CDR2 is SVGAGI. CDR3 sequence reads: CASSYSAGAGAETQYF. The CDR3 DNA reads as TGTGCCAGCAGTTACTCGGCAGGCGCTGGCGCGGAGACCCAGTACTTC.

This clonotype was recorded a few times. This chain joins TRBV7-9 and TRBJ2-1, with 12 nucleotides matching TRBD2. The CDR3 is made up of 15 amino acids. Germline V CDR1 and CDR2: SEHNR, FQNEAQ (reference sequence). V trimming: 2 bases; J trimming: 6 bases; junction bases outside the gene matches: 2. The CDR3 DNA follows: TGTGCCAGCAGCTTACTAGCGGGAGGGATCAATGAGCAGTTCTTC. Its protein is CASSLLAGGINEQFF.

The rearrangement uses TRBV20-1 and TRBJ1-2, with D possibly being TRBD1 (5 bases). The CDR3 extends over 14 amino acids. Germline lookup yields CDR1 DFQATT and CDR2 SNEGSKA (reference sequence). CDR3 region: CRPFSRGGDYGYTF. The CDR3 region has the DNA TGCAGGCCCTTCTCGCGGGGGGGGGACTATGGCTACACCTTC.

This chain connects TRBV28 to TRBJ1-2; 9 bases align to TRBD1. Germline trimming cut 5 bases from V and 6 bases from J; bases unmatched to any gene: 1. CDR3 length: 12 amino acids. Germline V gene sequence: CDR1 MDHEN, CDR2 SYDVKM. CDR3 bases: TGTGCCAGCAGTAGGACAGGGGATGGCTACACCTTC. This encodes CASSRTGDGYTF.

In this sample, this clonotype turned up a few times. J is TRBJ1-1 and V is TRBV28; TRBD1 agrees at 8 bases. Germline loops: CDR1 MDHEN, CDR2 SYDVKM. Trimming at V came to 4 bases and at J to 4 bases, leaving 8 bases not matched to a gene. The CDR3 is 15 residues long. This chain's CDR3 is CASSYPAGGGTEAFF. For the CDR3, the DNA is TGTGCCAGCAGTTACCCCGCAGGGGGCGGCACTGAAGCTTTCTTT.

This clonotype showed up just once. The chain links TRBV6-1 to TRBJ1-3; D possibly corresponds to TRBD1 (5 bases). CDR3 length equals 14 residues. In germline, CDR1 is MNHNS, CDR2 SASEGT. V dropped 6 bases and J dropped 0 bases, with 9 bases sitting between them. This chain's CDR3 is CASRPTVSGNTIYF. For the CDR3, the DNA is TGTGCCAGCAGACCGACAGTCTCTGGAAACACCATATATTTT.

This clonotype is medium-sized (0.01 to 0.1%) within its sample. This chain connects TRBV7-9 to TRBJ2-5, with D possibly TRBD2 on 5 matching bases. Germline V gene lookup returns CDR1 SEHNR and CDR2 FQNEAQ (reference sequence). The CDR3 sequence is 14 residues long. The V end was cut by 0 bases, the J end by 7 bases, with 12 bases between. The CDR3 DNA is TGTGCCAGCAGCTTAGCTTTCGTCGCGGGGACCCAGTACTTC. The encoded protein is CASSLAFVAGTQYF.

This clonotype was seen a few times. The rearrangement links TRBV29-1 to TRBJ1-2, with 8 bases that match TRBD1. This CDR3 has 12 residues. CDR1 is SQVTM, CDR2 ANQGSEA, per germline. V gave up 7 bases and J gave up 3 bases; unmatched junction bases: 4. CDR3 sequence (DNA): TGCAGCGGTGGACAGGGTGACTATGGCTACACCTTC. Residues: CSGGQGDYGYTF.

The CDR3 loop is CASSYVGINTEAFF. The CDR3 nucleotides read TGTGCCAGCAGTTACGTTGGGATTAACACTGAAGCTTTCTTT. This rearrangement joins TRBV6-5 to TRBJ1-1; D is unclear. Trimming removed 2 bases from V and 2 bases from J, with 9 bases in between. The CDR3 covers 14 residues. Germline CDR1 and CDR2: MNHEY and SVGAGI.

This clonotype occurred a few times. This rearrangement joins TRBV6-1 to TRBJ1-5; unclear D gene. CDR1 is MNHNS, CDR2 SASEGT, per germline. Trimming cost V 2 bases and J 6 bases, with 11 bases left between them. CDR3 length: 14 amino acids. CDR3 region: CASSENPLGQPQHF. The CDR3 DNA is TGTGCCAGCAGTGAAAACCCCCTCGGTCAGCCCCAGCATTTT.